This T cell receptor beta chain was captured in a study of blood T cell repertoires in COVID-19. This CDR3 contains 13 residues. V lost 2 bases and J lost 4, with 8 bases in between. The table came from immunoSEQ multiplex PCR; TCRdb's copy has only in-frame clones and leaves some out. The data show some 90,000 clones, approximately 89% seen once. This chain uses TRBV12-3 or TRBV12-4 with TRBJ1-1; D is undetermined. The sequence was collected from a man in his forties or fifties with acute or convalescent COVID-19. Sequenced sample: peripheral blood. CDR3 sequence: CASSLRESTEAFF. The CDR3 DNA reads TGTGCCAGCAGTTTAAGGGAGAGCACTGAAGCTTTCTTT.